This passage covers 22 T cell receptor beta chains from one sample sequenced in a study of shared clonotypes between healthy human individuals. Measured with immunoSEQ multiplex PCR; TCRdb has only the in-frame clones, and not every one. The repertoire includes millions of clones, roughly 92% of them detected once, and under 0.15% sits in the top ten. Sequencing was done on a sample of naive CD4+ T cells sorted from blood. The sample's subset: CD45RA+ positively selected. The origin of the receptors is a man aged 18 to 29 in good health.

This sequence joins TRBV7-2 and TRBJ2-2; D not resolved. The CDR3 runs to 13 residues. V was pared by 5 bases and J by 6 bases, with 10 bases between. Germline-derived CDR1 and CDR2 are SGHTA and FQGNSA. The CDR3 sequence: CASSQIRAGELFF. For the CDR3, the DNA is TGTGCCAGCAGCCAAATACGGGCCGGGGAGCTGTTTTTT. The whole variable domain, remainder taken from reference TRBV7-2 and TRBJ2-2, is GAGVSQSPSNKVTEKGKDVELRCDPISGHTALYWYRQSLGQGLEFLIYFQGNSAPDKSGLPSDRFSAERTGGSVSTLTIQRTQQEDSAVYLCASSQIRAGELFFGEGSRLTVL.

Concerning this clone itself: Other nucleotide sequences in the sample specify the same CDR3. The rearrangement uses TRBV11-2 and TRBJ2-7; 7 bases match TRBD2. Germline V gives CDR1 SGHAT, CDR2 FQNNGV. This CDR3 region has 15 residues. V lost 3 bases and J lost 0; bases outside the gene matches: 5. CDR3 loop: CASSLAGGSSYEQYF. The DNA for the CDR3 is TGTGCCAGCAGCTTGGCTGGCGGGAGCTCCTACGAGCAGTACTTC. Full variable domain (outside the CDR3, taken from reference TRBV11-2 and TRBJ2-7): EAGVAQSPRYKIIEKRQSVAFWCNPISGHATLYWYQQILGQGPKLLIQFQNNGVVDDSQLPKDRFSAERLKGVDSTLKIQPAKLEDSAVYLCASSLAGGSSYEQYFGPGTRLTVT.

This clone was seen once. The V and J genes are TRBV10-3 and TRBJ2-7; 9 bases match TRBD1. The germline CDR1 and CDR2 sequences are ENHRY and SYGVKD. Trimming cost V 7 bases and J 12 bases; bases outside gene matches: 10. The CDR3 is made up of 12 amino acids. The chain's CDR3 is CAIKPGQGFLYF. CDR3 in DNA: TGTGCCATCAAGCCGGGACAGGGCTTCCTGTACTTC.

The gene calls are TRBV7-2 and TRBJ2-7, with 12 bases identical to TRBD2. Germline V lookup: CDR1 SGHTA, CDR2 FQGNSA. The V gene end was trimmed by 8 bases and the J gene end by 3 bases; junction bases not matched to a gene: 5. This CDR3 is built from 14 residues. CDR3 amino acids: CASELAGGIYEQYF. The DNA for the CDR3 is TGTGCCAGCGAACTAGCGGGAGGTATCTACGAGCAGTACTTC.

The J gene is TRBJ1-3, the V gene TRBV6-5; tentative D call: TRBD1 (6 bases). The CDR3 loop spans 15 amino acids. Trimming removed 8 bases from V and 4 bases from J, with 18 bases in between. Germline-derived CDR1 and CDR2 are MNHEY and SVGAGI. This CDR3 is CASLKDRLGGNTIYF. CDR3 coding DNA: TGTGCCAGCCTAAAGGACAGACTCGGCGGAAACACCATATATTTT.

This chain uses TRBV5-1 with TRBJ2-5; TRBD1 aligns across 8 bases. The length of the CDR3 is 14 residues. Germline assignment: CDR1 SGHRS and CDR2 YFSETQ. J gave up 2 bases and V 3 bases, and 3 bases lay outside the gene matches. The CDR3 nucleotides are TGCGCCAGCAGCTACGGGGACAGGCAAGAGACCCAGTACTTC. Its translation is CASSYGDRQETQYF. Combining the CDR3 with reference TRBV5-1 and TRBJ2-5 gives the whole variable domain KAGVTQTPRYLIKTRGQQVTLSCSPISGHRSVSWYQQTPGQGLQFLFEYFSETQRNKGNFPGRFSGRQFSNSRSEMNVSTLELGDSALYLCASSYGDRQETQYFGPGTRLLVL.

The chain uses TRBV7-2 and TRBJ2-1, with D hard to call. Germline assignment: CDR1 SGHTA and CDR2 FQGNSA. Trimming left V 5 bases short and J 5 bases short, with 10 bases between. The CDR3 sequence is 13 residues long. The CDR3: CASSPANDNEQFF. The CDR3 nucleotides are TGTGCCAGCAGCCCGGCTAACGACAATGAGCAGTTCTTC.

The chain carries TRBV25-1 and TRBJ2-7; 10 bases agree with TRBD2. The germline gives CDR1 MGHDK, CDR2 SYGVNS. The CDR3 is made up of 15 amino acids. Trimming at V came to 8 bases and at J to 3 bases, leaving 10 bases not matched to a gene. CDR3 region: CASCDWASGSYEQYF. In DNA form, the CDR3 reads TGTGCCAGCTGCGATTGGGCTAGCGGGAGCTACGAGCAGTACTTC.

V is TRBV15 and J is TRBJ1-1; 7 bases match TRBD1. The ends lost 3 bases at V and 4 bases at J; junction bases unmatched: 11. The V gene's germline CDR1 is LNHNV and CDR2 YYDKDF (reference sequence). This CDR3 comprises 16 residues. The CDR3 DNA sequence: TGTGCCACCAGCAGGGAGGGGGCCAGGGGAACCACTGAAGCTTTCTTT. Translated, it gives CATSREGARGTTEAFF.

The CDR3: CASSWKTGAAGELFF. CDR3 bases: TGCGCCAGCAGCTGGAAGACAGGGGCTGCCGGGGAGCTGTTTTTT. The V call is TRBV5-1, the J call TRBJ2-2; TRBD1 aligns across 8 bases. V lost 3 bases and J lost 6; bases outside the gene matches: 7. The CDR3 runs 15 residues. Germline lookup yields CDR1 SGHRS and CDR2 YFSETQ.

DNA for the CDR3: TGTGCCAGCAGTTTTGGTTATCTCACAGATACGCAGTATTTT. This sequence encodes CASSFGYLTDTQYF. The chain carries TRBV27 and TRBJ2-3; D not certain. The V gene lost 3 bases and the J gene lost 2 bases, with 9 bases spanning the gap. CDR3 length: 14 amino acids. The germline V gene encodes CDR1 MNHEY and CDR2 SMNVEV (reference sequence).

The chain links TRBV6-6 to TRBJ2-7; the D gene could be TRBD1 or TRBD2 (5 bases each). The V gene's germline CDR1 is MNHNY and CDR2 SVGAGI (reference sequence). V was trimmed by 6 bases and J by 1 base, leaving 13 bases between them. This CDR3 region has 14 residues. This CDR3 reads CASRGTDLSYEQYF. CDR3 bases: TGTGCCAGCAGAGGGACCGACTTATCCTACGAGCAGTACTTC.

The chain uses TRBV4-2 and TRBJ2-2, with TRBD2 as a possible D gene (6 bases). The CDR3 is made up of 15 amino acids. Germline V CDR1 and CDR2: LGHNA, YNFKEQ. The V end lost 0 bases, the J end lost 6 bases, and 11 bases lay between the germline ends. The CDR3 sequence: CASSQDGGYSGELFF. The CDR3 nucleotides read TGTGCCAGCAGCCAAGATGGAGGGTACTCCGGGGAGCTGTTTTTT.

The chain is built from TRBV5-4 and TRBJ2-6; D perhaps matches TRBD2 (6 bases). Trimming pared 3 bases from V and 2 bases from J, leaving 21 bases between. CDR3 length: 19 amino acids. Germline V lookup: CDR1 SGHNT, CDR2 YYREEE (reference sequence). This CDR3 reads CASSSGGSGGGTGANVLTF. CDR3 coding DNA: TGTGCCAGCAGCTCTGGAGGTTCCGGGGGAGGTACTGGGGCCAACGTCCTGACTTTC.

The gene calls are TRBV9 and TRBJ2-7, with 11 nucleotides matching TRBD1. V gave up 4 bases and J gave up 3 bases; unmatched junction bases: 3. This CDR3 contains 14 residues. The germline CDR1 and CDR2 sequences are SGDLS and YYNGEE. CDR3 region: CASSSGTGGYEQYF. The CDR3 DNA reads TGTGCCAGCAGCTCTGGGACAGGGGGCTACGAGCAGTACTTC.

This chain uses TRBV15 with TRBJ2-7; TRBD1 aligns across 10 bases. J gave up 2 bases and V 4 bases, and 8 bases lay outside the gene matches. Germline V gene lookup returns CDR1 LNHNV and CDR2 YYDKDF (reference sequence). This CDR3 is built from 16 residues. The CDR3 DNA follows: TGTGCCACCAGCATCTGGGGGGGACAGGGGCCCTACGAGCAGTACTTC. Residues: CATSIWGGQGPYEQYF. Combining the CDR3 with reference TRBV15 and TRBJ2-7 gives the whole variable domain DAMVIQNPRYQVTQFGKPVTLSCSQTLNHNVMYWYQQKSSQAPKLLFHYYDKDFNNEADTPDNFQSRRPNTSFCFLDIRSPGLGDTAMYLCATSIWGGQGPYEQYFGPGTRLTVT.

The rearrangement links TRBV19 to TRBJ2-2, with no clear D. The CDR3 is 14 amino acids. The V end was cut by 8 bases, the J end by 4 bases, with 14 bases between. Germline lookup yields CDR1 LNHDA and CDR2 SQIVND (reference sequence). CDR3 DNA: TGTGCCAGTCCCCCGGTGGAGATCACCGGGGAGCTGTTTTTT. Its translation: CASPPVEITGELFF. Supplemented by reference TRBV19 and TRBJ2-2, the full variable domain reads DGGITQSPKYLFRKEGQNVTLSCEQNLNHDAMYWYRQDPGQGLRLIYYSQIVNDFQKGDIAEGYSVSREKKESFPLTVTSAQKNPTAFYLCASPPVEITGELFFGEGSRLTVL.

Concerning this clone itself: The sample contains more than one DNA sequence encoding this CDR3. The chain couples TRBV18 to TRBJ2-3; the match to TRBD1 covers 11 bases. The CDR3 extends over 15 amino acids. V dropped 6 bases and J dropped 6; count of bases not matched to a gene: 8. Germline V gene data show CDR1 as KGHSH and CDR2 as LQKENI. The DNA for the CDR3 is TGTGCCAGCTCCCCAGGGACAGGGGGATCGGATACGCAGTATTTT. Translation: CASSPGTGGSDTQYF.

This chain uses TRBV18 with TRBJ2-7; 7 bases line up with TRBD1. Germline V lookup: CDR1 KGHSH, CDR2 LQKENI. The J segment lost 6 bases and the V segment lost 4 bases, leaving 6 bases of the junction unmatched. The length of the CDR3 is 13 residues. In DNA form, the CDR3 reads TGTGCCAGCTCACTTGACAGGGTTTCCGAGCAGTACTTC. It is translated as CASSLDRVSEQYF.

As concerns this clone: Other DNA variants within this sample encode the same CDR3. This chain joins TRBV19 and TRBJ1-5; no definite D call. The CDR3 runs 13 residues. The germline V and J ends were trimmed by 3 bases and 7 bases, with 10 bases remaining between them. Germline CDR1 is LNHDA and CDR2 is SQIVND (reference sequence). The chain's CDR3 is CASSIGVLQPQHF. In DNA, the CDR3 is TGTGCCAGTAGTATCGGGGTATTACAGCCCCAGCATTTT.

Written as DNA, the CDR3 is TGTGCCAGTAGTCCGTCGGACAGCTACGAGCAGTACTTC. Its translation: CASSPSDSYEQYF. The chain uses TRBV19 and TRBJ2-7; weak D call: TRBD1 (6 bases). V dropped 5 bases and J dropped 3 bases, with 11 bases sitting between them. The CDR3 is 13 amino acids. Germline CDR1 is LNHDA and CDR2 is SQIVND (reference sequence).

The rearrangement joins TRBV7-9 to TRBJ2-1; possible D gene TRBD1, 7 bases. Germline values: CDR1 SEHNR, CDR2 FQNEAQ (reference sequence). Trimming took 7 bases from V and 7 from J, leaving 8 bases between them. The CDR3 is 11 amino acids. The CDR3 nucleotides are TGTGCCAGCACAGGGGGGAATGAGCAGTTCTTC. Its translation is CASTGGNEQFF.